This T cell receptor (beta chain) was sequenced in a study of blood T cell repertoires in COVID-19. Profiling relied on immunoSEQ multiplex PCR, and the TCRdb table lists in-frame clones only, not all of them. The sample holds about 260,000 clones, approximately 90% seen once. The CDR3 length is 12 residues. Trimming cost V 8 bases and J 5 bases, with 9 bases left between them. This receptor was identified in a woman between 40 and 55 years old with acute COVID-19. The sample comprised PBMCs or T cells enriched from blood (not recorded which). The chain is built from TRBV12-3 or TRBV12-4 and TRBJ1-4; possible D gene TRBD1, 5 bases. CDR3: CASARGNEKLFF. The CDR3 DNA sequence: TGTGCCAGCGCCCGGGGGAATGAAAAACTGTTTTTT.